This paragraph reports one T cell receptor (beta chain). What it binds is unknown. These data are taken from a study of CD8 T cells in Susac syndrome. About the research overall: When their blood was taken, patients with Susac syndrome were therapy-naive, taking corticosteroids, or taking intravenous immunoglobulin alone.

V was clipped by 2 bases and J by 3 bases, with 13 bases between them. Germline CDR1 and CDR2: MGHRA and YSYEKL. The CDR3 has 15 amino acids. Study conclusions and caveats: The study found that Susac CD8+ clonal expansion peaked in TEMRA cells and active patients. In total CD8+ repertoires, 15 to 20 Susac-specific public clones were found, and about 5 in CD8+ TEMRA repertoires.

Reverse transcription of about 0.45 to 1 ug RNA was performed with random hexamers. An immunoSEQ multiplex PCR generated amplified TCR beta CDR3 products spanning 54 Vbeta and 13 Jbeta. TCRdb independently ran MiXCR on the immunoSEQ multiplex PCR reads; one entry per CDR3 protein. Here the sample spans roughly 84,000 distinct CDR3 sequences, about 95% being singletons. V usage is TRBV4-1 and J usage is TRBJ2-5, with a weak D call TRBD1 (6 bases). The clonotype originates from a human donor with Susac syndrome. The sample taken for sequencing was CD8+ T cells from PBMCs. CDR3 residues: CASSQPQAGEETQYF. For the CDR3, the DNA is TGCGCCAGCAGCCAACCGCAGGCAGGGGAAGAGACCCAGTACTTC.